A single sample is the source of the 5 T cell receptor beta chains below, sequenced in a study of blood T cell repertoires in COVID-19. Data came from immunoSEQ multiplex PCR; TCRdb stores just in-frame clones and leaves some out. The table records tens of thousands of clones, roughly 90% of them present only once. Material for sequencing was peripheral blood. The receptors originated from a woman over 75 with acute or convalescent COVID-19.

The genes are TRBV5-4 and TRBJ1-6; TRBD1 agrees at 7 bases. This CDR3 comprises 15 residues. Germline CDR1 and CDR2: SGHNT and YYREEE (reference sequence). Trimming took 4 bases from V and 5 from J; bases not matched to a gene: 6. For the CDR3, the DNA is TGTGCCAGCAGCCAGGGACAGCTAAATAATTCACCCCTCCACTTT. Translated, it gives CASSQGQLNNSPLHF.

The rearrangement joins TRBV9 to TRBJ2-1; 9 bases agree with TRBD2. CDR1 is SGDLS and CDR2 is YYNGEE in the germline V gene. The CDR3 consists of 16 residues. The V segment lost 3 bases and the J segment 6 bases; nucleotides outside the gene matches: 10. For the CDR3, the DNA is TGTGCCAGCAGCGCTCATGCCGGGACTAGCACCAATGAGCAGTTCTTC. It translates to CASSAHAGTSTNEQFF.

This clone showed up just a few times. The chain employs TRBV19 and TRBJ1-5, with 7 bases identical to TRBD1. The CDR3 is 17 amino acids. CDR1 LNHDA and CDR2 SQIVND come from the germline V gene (reference sequence). J lost 0 bases, V lost 2 bases, and 7 bases had no gene match. CDR3 DNA sequence: TGTGCCAGTAGTATATCCCCGACAGGGACTAGCAATCAGCCCCAGCATTTT. Translated: CASSISPTGTSNQPQHF.

V gene TRBV30 combines with J gene TRBJ1-1, with no clear D. V was pared by 4 bases and J by 4 bases, with 13 bases between. Germline values: CDR1 GTSNPN, CDR2 SVGIG (reference sequence). The CDR3 loop spans 13 amino acids. CDR3 loop: CAWNRGLGTEAFF. CDR3 DNA sequence: TGTGCCTGGAATAGAGGGCTGGGCACTGAAGCTTTCTTT.

The chain couples TRBV21-1 to TRBJ2-2; TRBD2 was called by the table and not checked on the DNA. TRBV21-1 is recorded as a pseudogene. This CDR3 region has 18 residues. The CDR3 DNA reads TGTGCCAGCAGCACCGGGACTAGCGGGAGTGAGGACACCGGGGAGCTGTTTTTT. Translation: CASSTGTSGSEDTGELFF.